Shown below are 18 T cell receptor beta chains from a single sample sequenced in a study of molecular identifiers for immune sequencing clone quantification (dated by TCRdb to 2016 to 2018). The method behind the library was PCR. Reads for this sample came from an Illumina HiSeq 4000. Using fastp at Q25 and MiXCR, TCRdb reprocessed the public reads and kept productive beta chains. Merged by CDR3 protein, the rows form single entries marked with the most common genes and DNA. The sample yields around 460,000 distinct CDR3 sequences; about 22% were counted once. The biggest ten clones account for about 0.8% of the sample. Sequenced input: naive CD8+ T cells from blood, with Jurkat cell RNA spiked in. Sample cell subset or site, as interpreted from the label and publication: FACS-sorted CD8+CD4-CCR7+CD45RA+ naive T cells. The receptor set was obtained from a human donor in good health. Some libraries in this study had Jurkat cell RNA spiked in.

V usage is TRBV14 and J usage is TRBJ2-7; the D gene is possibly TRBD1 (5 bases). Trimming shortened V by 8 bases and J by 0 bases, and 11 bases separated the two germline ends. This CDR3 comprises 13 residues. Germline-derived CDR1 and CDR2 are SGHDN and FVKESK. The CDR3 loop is CASQSRDSYEQYF. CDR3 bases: TGTGCCAGCCAATCCAGGGACTCCTACGAGCAGTACTTC.

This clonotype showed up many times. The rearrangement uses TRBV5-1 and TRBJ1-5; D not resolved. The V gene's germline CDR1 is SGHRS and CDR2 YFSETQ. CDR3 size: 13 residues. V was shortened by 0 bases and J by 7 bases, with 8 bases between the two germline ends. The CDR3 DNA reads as TGCGCCAGCAGCTTGGCCCCGGCGCAGCCCCAGCATTTT. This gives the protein CASSLAPAQPQHF.

The DNA of the CDR3 is TGTGCCAGCAGCGCACCCCCAGACAGGGGGTGGGTGAACACTGAAGCTTTCTTT. It is translated as CASSAPPDRGWVNTEAFF. The chain combines TRBV9 with TRBJ1-1; TRBD1 agrees at 9 bases. This CDR3 has 18 amino acids. V lost 3 bases to trimming and J lost 0 bases; unmatched junction nucleotides: 12. Germline CDR1 and CDR2: SGDLS and YYNGEE.

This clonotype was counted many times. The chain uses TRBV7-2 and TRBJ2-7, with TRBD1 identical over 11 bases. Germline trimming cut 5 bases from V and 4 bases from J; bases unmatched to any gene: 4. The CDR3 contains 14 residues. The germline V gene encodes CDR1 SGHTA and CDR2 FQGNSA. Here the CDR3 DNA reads TGTGCCAGCAGCGCCGGGACAGGGGGTTACGAGCAGTACTTC. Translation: CASSAGTGGYEQYF. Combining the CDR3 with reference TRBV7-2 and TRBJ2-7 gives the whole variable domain GAGVSQSPSNKVTEKGKDVELRCDPISGHTALYWYRQSLGQGLEFLIYFQGNSAPDKSGLPSDRFSAERTGGSVSTLTIQRTQQEDSAVYLCASSAGTGGYEQYFGPGTRLTVT.

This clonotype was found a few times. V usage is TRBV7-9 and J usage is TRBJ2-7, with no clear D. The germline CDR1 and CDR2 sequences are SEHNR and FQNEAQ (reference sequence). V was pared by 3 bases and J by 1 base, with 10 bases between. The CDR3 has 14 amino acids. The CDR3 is CASSLPGRSYEQYF. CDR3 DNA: TGTGCCAGCAGCTTGCCCGGACGTTCCTACGAGCAGTACTTC. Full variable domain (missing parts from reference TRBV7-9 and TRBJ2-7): DTGVSQNPRHKITKRGQNVTFRCDPISEHNRLYWYRQTLGQGPEFLTYFQNEAQLEKSRLLSDRFSAERPKGSFSTLEIQRTEQGDSAMYLCASSLPGRSYEQYFGPGTRLTVT.

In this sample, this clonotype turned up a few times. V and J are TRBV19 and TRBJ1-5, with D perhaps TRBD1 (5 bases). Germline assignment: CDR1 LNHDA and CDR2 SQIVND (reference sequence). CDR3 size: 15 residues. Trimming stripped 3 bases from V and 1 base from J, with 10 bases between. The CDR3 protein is CASSIREGSNQPQHF. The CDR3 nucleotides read TGTGCCAGTAGTATCCGTGAGGGGAGCAATCAGCCCCAGCATTTT.

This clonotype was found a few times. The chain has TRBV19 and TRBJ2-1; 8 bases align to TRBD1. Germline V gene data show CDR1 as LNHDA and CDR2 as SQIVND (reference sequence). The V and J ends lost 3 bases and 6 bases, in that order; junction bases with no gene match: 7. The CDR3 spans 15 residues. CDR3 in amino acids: CASSIFDRGSNEQFF. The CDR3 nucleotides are TGTGCCAGTAGTATCTTCGACAGGGGTTCCAATGAGCAGTTCTTC. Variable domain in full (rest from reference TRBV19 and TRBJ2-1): DGGITQSPKYLFRKEGQNVTLSCEQNLNHDAMYWYRQDPGQGLRLIYYSQIVNDFQKGDIAEGYSVSREKKESFPLTVTSAQKNPTAFYLCASSIFDRGSNEQFFGPGTRLTVL.

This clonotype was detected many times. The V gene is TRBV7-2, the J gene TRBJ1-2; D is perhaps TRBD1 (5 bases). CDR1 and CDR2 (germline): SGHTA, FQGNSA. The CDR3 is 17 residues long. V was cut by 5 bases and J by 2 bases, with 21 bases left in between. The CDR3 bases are TGTGCCAGCAGCCCTACGCAGGGTTGGCGGGGAAACTATGGCTACACCTTC. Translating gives CASSPTQGWRGNYGYTF.

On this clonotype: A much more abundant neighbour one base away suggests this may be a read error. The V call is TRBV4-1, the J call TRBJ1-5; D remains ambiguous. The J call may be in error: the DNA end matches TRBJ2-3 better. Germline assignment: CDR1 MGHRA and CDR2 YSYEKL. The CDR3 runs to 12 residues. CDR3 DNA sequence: TGCGCCAGCAGCCAACCGAATCAGCCCCAGTATTTT. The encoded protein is CASSQPNQPQYF.

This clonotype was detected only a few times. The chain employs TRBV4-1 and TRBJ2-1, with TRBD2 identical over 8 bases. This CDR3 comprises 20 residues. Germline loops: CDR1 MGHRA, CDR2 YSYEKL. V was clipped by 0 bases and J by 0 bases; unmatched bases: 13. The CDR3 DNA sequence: TGCGCCAGCAGCCAAGATTCCTCGGGACTAGTAGGTGGCTCCTACAATGAGCAGTTCTTC. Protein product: CASSQDSSGLVGGSYNEQFF.

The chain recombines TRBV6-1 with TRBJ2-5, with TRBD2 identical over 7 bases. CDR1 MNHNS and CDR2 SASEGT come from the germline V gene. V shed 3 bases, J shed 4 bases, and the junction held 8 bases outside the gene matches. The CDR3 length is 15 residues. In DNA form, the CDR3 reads TGTGCCAGCAGTGATAGCGGGTTATGGAGAGAGACCCAGTACTTC. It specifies CASSDSGLWRETQYF.

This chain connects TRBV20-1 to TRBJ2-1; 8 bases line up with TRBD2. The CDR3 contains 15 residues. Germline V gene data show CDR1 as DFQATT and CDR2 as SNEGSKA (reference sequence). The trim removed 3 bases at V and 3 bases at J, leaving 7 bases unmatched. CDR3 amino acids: CSARGTSGDYNEQFF. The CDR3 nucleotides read TGCAGTGCTAGGGGAACTAGCGGAGACTACAATGAGCAGTTCTTC.

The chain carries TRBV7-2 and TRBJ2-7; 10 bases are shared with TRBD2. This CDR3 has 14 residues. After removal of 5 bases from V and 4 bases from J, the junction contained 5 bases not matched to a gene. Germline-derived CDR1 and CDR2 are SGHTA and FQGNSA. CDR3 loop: CASSELAGLYEQYF. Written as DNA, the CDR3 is TGTGCCAGCAGCGAACTAGCGGGACTATACGAGCAGTACTTC.

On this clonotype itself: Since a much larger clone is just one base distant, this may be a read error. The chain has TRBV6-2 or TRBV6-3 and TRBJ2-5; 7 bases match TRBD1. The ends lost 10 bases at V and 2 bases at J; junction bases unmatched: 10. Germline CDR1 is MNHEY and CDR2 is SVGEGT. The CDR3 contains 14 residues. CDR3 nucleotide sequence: TGTGCCACGGCAGGGGGACACCGACAAGAGACCCAGTACTTC. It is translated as CATAGGHRQETQYF.

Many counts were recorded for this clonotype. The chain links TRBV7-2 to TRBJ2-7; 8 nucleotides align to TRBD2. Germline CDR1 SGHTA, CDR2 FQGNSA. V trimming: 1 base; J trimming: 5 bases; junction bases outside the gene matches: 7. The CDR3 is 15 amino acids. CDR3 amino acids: CASSLEAGGMDEQYF. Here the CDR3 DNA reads TGTGCCAGCAGCTTAGAGGCGGGAGGTATGGACGAGCAGTACTTC.

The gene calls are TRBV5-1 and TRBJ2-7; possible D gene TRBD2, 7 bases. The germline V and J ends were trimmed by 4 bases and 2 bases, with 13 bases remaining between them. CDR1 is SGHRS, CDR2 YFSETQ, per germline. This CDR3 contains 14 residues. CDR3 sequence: CASSVGGVTYEQYF. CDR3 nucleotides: TGCGCCAGCAGCGTAGGGGGGGTAACCTACGAGCAGTACTTC.

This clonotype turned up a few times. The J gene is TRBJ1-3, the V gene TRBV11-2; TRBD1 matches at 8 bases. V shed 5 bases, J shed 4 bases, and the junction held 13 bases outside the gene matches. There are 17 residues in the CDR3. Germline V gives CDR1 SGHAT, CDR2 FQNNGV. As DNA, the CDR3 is TGTGCCAGCAGCCAGCACCCCAGGGGGCTACGAGGAAACACCATATATTTT. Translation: CASSQHPRGLRGNTIYF.

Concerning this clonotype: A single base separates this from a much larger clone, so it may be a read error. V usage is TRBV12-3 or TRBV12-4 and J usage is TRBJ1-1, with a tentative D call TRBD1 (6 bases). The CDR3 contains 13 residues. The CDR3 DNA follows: TGTGCCAGCAGGTATACAGGGAGCACTGAAGCTTCCTTT. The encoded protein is CASRYTGSTEASF.